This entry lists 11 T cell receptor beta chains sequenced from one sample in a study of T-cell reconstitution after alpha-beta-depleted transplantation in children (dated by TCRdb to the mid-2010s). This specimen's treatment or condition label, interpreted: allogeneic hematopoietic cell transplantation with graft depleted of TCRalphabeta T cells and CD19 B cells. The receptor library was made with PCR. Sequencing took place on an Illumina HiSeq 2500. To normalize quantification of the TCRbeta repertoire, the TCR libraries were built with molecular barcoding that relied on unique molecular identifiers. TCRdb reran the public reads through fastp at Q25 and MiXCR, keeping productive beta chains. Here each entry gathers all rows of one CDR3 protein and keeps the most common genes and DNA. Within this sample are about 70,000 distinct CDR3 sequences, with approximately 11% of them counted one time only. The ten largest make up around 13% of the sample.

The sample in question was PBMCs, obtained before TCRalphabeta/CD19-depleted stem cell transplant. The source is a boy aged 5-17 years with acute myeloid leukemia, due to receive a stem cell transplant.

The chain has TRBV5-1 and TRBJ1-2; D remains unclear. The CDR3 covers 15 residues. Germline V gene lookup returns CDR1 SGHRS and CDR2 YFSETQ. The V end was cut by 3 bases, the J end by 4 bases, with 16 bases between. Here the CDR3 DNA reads TGCGCCAGCAGCTCAACGGGGAGGGCAGGCTATGGCTACACCTTC. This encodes CASSSTGRAGYGYTF.

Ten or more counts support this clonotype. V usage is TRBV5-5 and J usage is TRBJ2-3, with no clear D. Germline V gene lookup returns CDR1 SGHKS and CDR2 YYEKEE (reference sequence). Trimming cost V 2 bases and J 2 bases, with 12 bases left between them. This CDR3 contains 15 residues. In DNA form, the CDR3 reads TGTGCCAGCAGCTTTTCGGGCTTTCACACAGATACGCAGTATTTT. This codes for CASSFSGFHTDTQYF.

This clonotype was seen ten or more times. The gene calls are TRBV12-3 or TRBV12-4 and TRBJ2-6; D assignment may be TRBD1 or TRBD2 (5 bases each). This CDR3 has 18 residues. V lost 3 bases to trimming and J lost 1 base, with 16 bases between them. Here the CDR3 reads CASSFRGVLTSGANVLTF. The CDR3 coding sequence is TGTGCCAGCAGTTTTAGAGGGGTCCTTACTTCTGGGGCCAACGTCCTGACTTTC.

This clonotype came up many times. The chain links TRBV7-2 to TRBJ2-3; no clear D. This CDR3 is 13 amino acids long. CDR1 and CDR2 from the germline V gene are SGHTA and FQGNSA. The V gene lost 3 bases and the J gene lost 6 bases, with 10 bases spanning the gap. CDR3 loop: CASSFGSGDTQYF. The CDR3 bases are TGTGCCAGCAGCTTTGGTAGTGGGGATACGCAGTATTTT.

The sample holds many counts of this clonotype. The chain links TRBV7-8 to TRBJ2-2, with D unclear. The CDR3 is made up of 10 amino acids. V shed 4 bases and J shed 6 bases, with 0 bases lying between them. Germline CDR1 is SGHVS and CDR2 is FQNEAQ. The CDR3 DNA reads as TGTGCCAGCAGCTCCGGGGAGCTGTTTTTT. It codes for CASSSGELFF.

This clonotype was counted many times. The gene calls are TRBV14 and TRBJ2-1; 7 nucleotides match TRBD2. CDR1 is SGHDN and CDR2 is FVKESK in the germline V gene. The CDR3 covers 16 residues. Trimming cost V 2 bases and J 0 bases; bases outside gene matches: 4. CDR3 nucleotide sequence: TGTGCCAGCAGCCAATTTCAGCGGGACTCCTACAATGAGCAGTTCTTC. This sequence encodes CASSQFQRDSYNEQFF.

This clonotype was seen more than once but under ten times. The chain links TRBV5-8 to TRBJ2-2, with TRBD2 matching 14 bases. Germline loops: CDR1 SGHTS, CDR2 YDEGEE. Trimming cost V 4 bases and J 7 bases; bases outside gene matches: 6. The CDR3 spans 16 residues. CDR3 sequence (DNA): TGTGCCAGCAGCATCGGGACTAGCGGGAGTATCGGGGAGCTGTTTTTT. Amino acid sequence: CASSIGTSGSIGELFF.

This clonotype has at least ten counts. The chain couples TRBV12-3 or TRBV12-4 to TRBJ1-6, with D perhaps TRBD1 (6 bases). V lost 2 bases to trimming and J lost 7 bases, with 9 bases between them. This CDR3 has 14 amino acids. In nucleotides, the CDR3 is TGTGCCAGCAGTTTAAAAACAGGGAATTCACCCCTCCACTTT. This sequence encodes CASSLKTGNSPLHF.

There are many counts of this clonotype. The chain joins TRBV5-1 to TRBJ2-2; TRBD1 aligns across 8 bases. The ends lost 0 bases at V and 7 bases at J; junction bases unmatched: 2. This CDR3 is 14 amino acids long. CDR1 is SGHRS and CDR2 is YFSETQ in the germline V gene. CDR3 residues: CASSLDRGNGELFF. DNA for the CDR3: TGCGCCAGCAGCTTGGACAGGGGGAACGGGGAGCTGTTTTTT.

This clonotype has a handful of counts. CDR3 in amino acids: CASSLEAGTAKNIQYF. DNA for the CDR3: TGTGCCAGCAGTTTAGAGGCGGGGACGGCCAAAAACATTCAGTACTTC. J is TRBJ2-4 and V is TRBV12-3 or TRBV12-4, with a possible D match to TRBD2 (6 bases). The V gene lost 1 base and the J gene lost 1 base, with 11 bases spanning the gap. This CDR3 region has 16 residues.

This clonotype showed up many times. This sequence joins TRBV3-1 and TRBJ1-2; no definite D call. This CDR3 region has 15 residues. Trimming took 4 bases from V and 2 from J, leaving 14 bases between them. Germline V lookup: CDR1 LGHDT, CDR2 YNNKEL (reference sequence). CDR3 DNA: TGTGCCAGCAGCCCAATGTCACATAGGAACTATGGCTACACCTTC. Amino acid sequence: CASSPMSHRNYGYTF.